A single sample gave rise to the 26 T cell receptor beta chains below, sequenced in a study of blood T cell repertoires in COVID-19 (dated by TCRdb to between 2020 and 2021). The library was generated by the immunoSEQ multiplex PCR assay. TCRdb's version of the immuneACCESS table is confined to in-frame rearrangements and falls short of the full clone set. An unresolved V gene accounts for under half of the shortfall where checked; the remainder is of unknown origin. A total of 200,000 to 250,000 clones appear in this sample, about 83% of them only once. The top ten clones comprise under 3.5% of the sample. Sequencing used peripheral blood. Receptor source: a man between 45 and 60 years old with active or convalescent COVID-19.

The V gene is TRBV7-9, the J gene TRBJ2-5, with 7 bases identical to TRBD2. CDR3 length equals 13 residues. Germline CDR1 SEHNR, CDR2 FQNEAQ (reference sequence). V lost 3 bases, J lost 4 bases, and 2 bases stayed unmatched. CDR3 DNA: TGTGCCAGCAGCTTTAGCGGGCGAGAGACCCAGTACTTC. Protein product: CASSFSGRETQYF.

The gene calls are TRBV7-8 and TRBJ2-5; 9 bases map to TRBD2. CDR3 length: 16 amino acids. After removal of 5 bases from V and 9 bases from J, the junction contained 16 bases not matched to a gene. The germline V gene encodes CDR1 SGHVS and CDR2 FQNEAQ. The CDR3 DNA is TGTGCCAGCAGCGCCCGACTAGCGGCAGCCACAGGGGCCCAGTACTTC. This encodes CASSARLAAATGAQYF.

This clone has only a few counts. The chain links TRBV30 to TRBJ1-6; D possibly corresponds to TRBD1 (5 bases). The CDR3 spans 18 residues. Germline assignment: CDR1 GTSNPN and CDR2 SVGIG (reference sequence). The V end was cut by 5 bases, the J end by 0 bases, with 20 bases between. In DNA form, the CDR3 reads TGTGCCTGGGTCTCGACGCAGGGCCGGAGCTCCTATAATTCACCCCTCCACTTT. It encodes CAWVSTQGRSSYNSPLHF. Looking up the rest from reference TRBV30 and TRBJ1-6 gives the full variable domain: SQTIHQWPATLVQPVGSPLSLECTVEGTSNPNLYWYRQAAGRGLQLLFYSVGIGQISSEVPQNLSASRPQDRQFILSSKKLLLSDSGFYLCAWVSTQGRSSYNSPLHFGNGTRLTVT.

About this clone itself: In the same sample, other DNA sequences code for this CDR3. J is TRBJ2-7 and V is TRBV30; a weak D match, TRBD1 (6 bases). The CDR3 length is 12 residues. In germline, CDR1 is GTSNPN, CDR2 SVGIG (reference sequence). The V gene lost 3 bases and the J gene lost 5 bases, with 11 bases spanning the gap. The CDR3 bases are TGTGCCTGGAGAGTATCAGGGGACGAGCAGTACTTC. The encoded protein is CAWRVSGDEQYF.

V gene TRBV11-2 combines with J gene TRBJ1-2, with D hard to call. V shed 2 bases and J shed 4 bases, with 11 bases lying between them. CDR3 length: 14 amino acids. Germline-derived CDR1 and CDR2 are SGHAT and FQNNGV. CDR3 nucleotides: TGTGCCAGCAGCTTAAACCCGGGGATCTATGGCTACACCTTC. It specifies CASSLNPGIYGYTF.

The V call is TRBV7-8, the J call TRBJ2-7; 7 bases fit TRBD1. Germline loops: CDR1 SGHVS, CDR2 FQNEAQ. This CDR3 has 14 amino acids. The V segment lost 3 bases and the J segment 3 bases; nucleotides outside the gene matches: 5. CDR3 residues: CASSFPGQSYEQYF. The CDR3 DNA reads TGTGCCAGCAGCTTCCCGGGACAGAGCTACGAGCAGTACTTC. Using reference TRBV7-8 and TRBJ2-7 for the parts outside the CDR3, the full variable domain is GAGVSQSPRYKVAKRGQDVALRCDPISGHVSLFWYQQALGQGPEFLTYFQNEAQLDKSGLPSDRFFAERPEGSVSTLKIQRTQQEDSAVYLCASSFPGQSYEQYFGPGTRLTVT.

This clone was found once. The chain couples TRBV2 to TRBJ1-1; the match to TRBD1 covers 9 bases. The germline V gene has CDR1 SNHLY and CDR2 FYNNEI. CDR3 size: 15 residues. Trimming removed 7 bases from V and 1 base from J; junction bases left unmatched: 7. The CDR3 loop reads CASIRGGQGNTEAFF. The CDR3 coding sequence is TGTGCCAGCATCCGAGGGGGACAGGGGAACACTGAAGCTTTCTTT.

The rearrangement links TRBV5-1 to TRBJ1-2, with 10 bases lining up with TRBD1. The V gene end was trimmed by 0 bases and the J gene end by 12 bases; junction bases not matched to a gene: 8. Germline V gene sequence: CDR1 SGHRS, CDR2 YFSETQ. The length of the CDR3 is 14 residues. CDR3 DNA sequence: TGCGCCAGCAGCTTGGCGGGGACAGGGGCCGGTGACACCTTC. Translating it yields CASSLAGTGAGDTF.

J is TRBJ1-5 and V is TRBV19; D remains unclear. CDR1 is LNHDA, CDR2 SQIVND, per germline (reference sequence). The CDR3 is made up of 13 amino acids. The V gene lost 3 bases and the J gene lost 6 bases, with 9 bases spanning the gap. CDR3 amino acids: CASSIAVGQPQHF. The CDR3 DNA follows: TGTGCCAGTAGTATCGCGGTTGGTCAGCCCCAGCATTTT.

This chain links TRBV6-5 with TRBJ2-5; D might be TRBD2 (6 bases). Germline CDR1 reads MNHEY; CDR2 reads SVGAGI. This CDR3 contains 16 residues. Trimming took 4 bases from V and 2 from J, leaving 17 bases between them. CDR3 DNA sequence: TGTGCCAGCAGTTCGGGTTCCGGGGGTTGGCAAGAGACCCAGTACTTC. Translated: CASSSGSGGWQETQYF.

The chain is built from TRBV11-2 and TRBJ2-1; 8 positions match TRBD2. J lost 2 bases, V lost 3 bases, and 3 bases had no gene match. The germline gives CDR1 SGHAT, CDR2 FQNNGV. The CDR3 length is 15 residues. The CDR3 nucleotides are TGTGCCAGCAGCTTTTCCGGGAGGGCCTACAATGAGCAGTTCTTC. Its translation is CASSFSGRAYNEQFF.

This chain joins TRBV29-1 and TRBJ1-4; D unresolved. Looked up from germline, CDR1 is SQVTM and CDR2 is ANQGSEA. This CDR3 is built from 12 residues. The V end lost 7 bases, the J end lost 7 bases, and 13 bases lay between the germline ends. The DNA of the CDR3 is TGCAGCGCCCGGTCTGGAGGTGAAAAACTGTTTTTT. It yields the protein CSARSGGEKLFF.

The chain recombines TRBV3-1 (or the pseudogene TRBV3-2) with TRBJ1-2; 9 nucleotides align to TRBD1. V shed 5 bases, J shed 6 bases, and the junction held 4 bases outside the gene matches. CDR1 is LGHDT, CDR2 YNNKEL, per germline (reference sequence). CDR3 size: 13 residues. CDR3 DNA: TGTGCCAGCAGCAGCCGGGACAGGGATGGCTACACCTTC. This encodes CASSSRDRDGYTF.

The rearrangement links TRBV25-1 to TRBJ2-7; 10 bases are shared with TRBD1. Germline V CDR1 and CDR2: MGHDK, SYGVNS. Trimming at V came to 3 bases and at J to 3 bases, leaving 2 bases not matched to a gene. The CDR3 covers 14 residues. The CDR3, as DNA: TGTGCCAGCAGTGACGGGACAGGGGACTACGAGCAGTACTTC. Translating it yields CASSDGTGDYEQYF.

The chain joins TRBV7-2 to TRBJ1-2; TRBD1 agrees at 11 bases. V shed 5 bases, J shed 2 bases, and the junction held 4 bases outside the gene matches. CDR1 is SGHTA, CDR2 FQGNSA, per germline. This CDR3 is 15 amino acids long. CDR3 DNA sequence: TGTGCCAGCAGCCTAAGGACAGGGGGCAACTATGGCTACACCTTC. It is translated as CASSLRTGGNYGYTF.

The chain has TRBV6-5 and TRBJ1-2, with D unclear. The CDR3 is 14 residues long. Looked up from germline, CDR1 is MNHEY and CDR2 is SVGAGI. The V end was cut by 3 bases, the J end by 7 bases, with 15 bases between. Here the CDR3 reads CASSYRGSATGYTF. CDR3 nucleotides: TGTGCCAGCAGTTATCGGGGATCTGCGACTGGCTACACCTTC.

The chain links TRBV23-1 to TRBJ2-1, with 10 bases that match TRBD1. TRBV23-1 is noted as an ORF with a role that remains uncertain. The V and J ends lost 5 bases and 4 bases, in that order; junction bases with no gene match: 2. The CDR3 runs to 14 residues. This CDR3 is CASSGDRGYNEQFF. The CDR3 bases are TGCGCCAGCAGTGGGGACAGGGGTTACAATGAGCAGTTCTTC.

V and J are TRBV11-2 and TRBJ1-1; 8 bases agree with TRBD1. Trimming at V came to 5 bases and at J to 1 base, leaving 3 bases not matched to a gene. The germline CDR1 and CDR2 sequences are SGHAT and FQNNGV. CDR3 size: 14 residues. DNA of the CDR3: TGTGCCAGCAGCAGACAGGGGCCGAACACTGAAGCTTTCTTT. This gives the protein CASSRQGPNTEAFF.

This rearrangement joins TRBV28 to TRBJ2-2; 13 bases are shared with TRBD2. Per the germline V gene, CDR1 is MDHEN and CDR2 is SYDVKM. V was pared by 6 bases and J by 5 bases, with 6 bases of the junction left unmatched. This CDR3 contains 16 residues. In DNA form, the CDR3 reads TGTGCCAGCAGCCTTGGACTAGCGGGGGAGACCGGGGAGCTGTTTTTT. This gives the protein CASSLGLAGETGELFF.

There are a few counts of this clone. The CDR3 bases are TGTGCCAGCAGTTTTGGGTCCACGGGCGAGCAGTACTTC. Its protein product is CASSFGSTGEQYF. The V and J genes are TRBV12-3 or TRBV12-4 and TRBJ2-7; D not certain. The CDR3 spans 13 residues. V shed 3 bases and J shed 6 bases, with 12 bases lying between them.

The chain combines TRBV5-1 with TRBJ2-3, with TRBD2 matching 13 bases. Germline V gene sequence: CDR1 SGHRS, CDR2 YFSETQ. The junction had 6 bases not matched to a gene; V was cut back by 2 bases and J by 3 bases. CDR3 length: 17 amino acids. The CDR3 DNA reads as TGCGCCAGCAGCTTTCCCGGACTAGCGGGGGAGACAGATACGCAGTATTTT. Amino acids: CASSFPGLAGETDTQYF.

This clone was picked up a small number of times. This sequence joins TRBV5-4 and TRBJ2-7; D gene ambiguous. The germline V gene has CDR1 SGHNT and CDR2 YYREEE (reference sequence). CDR3 size: 12 residues. V was clipped by 4 bases and J by 6 bases, with 11 bases between them. The CDR3 DNA reads as TGTGCCAGCAGCCACTATAACGGCGAGCAGTACTTC. The encoded protein is CASSHYNGEQYF.

The chain joins TRBV18 to TRBJ1-6; 8 bases map to TRBD1. The CDR3 contains 14 residues. The germline CDR1 and CDR2 sequences are KGHSH and LQKENI. With 3 bases clipped from V and 7 bases from J, the junction kept 2 bases outside the gene matches. The DNA for the CDR3 is TGTGCCAGCTCACCGGACAGGGCAAATTCACCCCTCCACTTT. Translation: CASSPDRANSPLHF. Combining the CDR3 with reference TRBV18 and TRBJ1-6 gives the whole variable domain NAGVMQNPRHLVRRRGQEARLRCSPMKGHSHVYWYRQLPEEGLKFMVYLQKENIIDESGMPKERFSAEFPKEGPSILRIQQVVRGDSAAYFCASSPDRANSPLHFGNGTRLTVT.

This clone was recorded only once. The chain couples TRBV28 to TRBJ1-2, with D maybe TRBD1 (5 bases). V was trimmed by 6 bases and J by 8 bases, leaving 13 bases between them. Germline loops: CDR1 MDHEN, CDR2 SYDVKM. The CDR3 sequence is 12 residues long. The CDR3 spells CASSPDREGYTF. For the CDR3, the DNA is TGTGCCAGCAGCCCCGACAGAGAAGGCTACACCTTC.

This chain connects TRBV18 to TRBJ2-2; 7 bases agree with TRBD2. The CDR3 runs to 16 residues. Trimming cost V 0 bases and J 3 bases; bases outside gene matches: 4. Germline CDR1 reads KGHSH; CDR2 reads LQKENI. Here the CDR3 DNA reads TGTGCCAGCTCACCACCGGCGGGGAGGGACACCGGGGAGCTGTTTTTT. It translates to CASSPPAGRDTGELFF. The variable domain in full, completed from reference TRBV18 and TRBJ2-2, reads NAGVMQNPRHLVRRRGQEARLRCSPMKGHSHVYWYRQLPEEGLKFMVYLQKENIIDESGMPKERFSAEFPKEGPSILRIQQVVRGDSAAYFCASSPPAGRDTGELFFGEGSRLTVL.

There are a few counts of this clone. CDR3 coding DNA: TGCGCCAGCAGCCAAACAGGGGATAGCACAGATACGCAGTATTTT. Translating it yields CASSQTGDSTDTQYF. The chain joins TRBV4-1 to TRBJ2-3, with TRBD1 matching 7 bases. The CDR3 is 15 amino acids. Germline CDR1 MGHRA, CDR2 YSYEKL. The ends lost 2 bases at V and 0 bases at J; junction bases unmatched: 2.